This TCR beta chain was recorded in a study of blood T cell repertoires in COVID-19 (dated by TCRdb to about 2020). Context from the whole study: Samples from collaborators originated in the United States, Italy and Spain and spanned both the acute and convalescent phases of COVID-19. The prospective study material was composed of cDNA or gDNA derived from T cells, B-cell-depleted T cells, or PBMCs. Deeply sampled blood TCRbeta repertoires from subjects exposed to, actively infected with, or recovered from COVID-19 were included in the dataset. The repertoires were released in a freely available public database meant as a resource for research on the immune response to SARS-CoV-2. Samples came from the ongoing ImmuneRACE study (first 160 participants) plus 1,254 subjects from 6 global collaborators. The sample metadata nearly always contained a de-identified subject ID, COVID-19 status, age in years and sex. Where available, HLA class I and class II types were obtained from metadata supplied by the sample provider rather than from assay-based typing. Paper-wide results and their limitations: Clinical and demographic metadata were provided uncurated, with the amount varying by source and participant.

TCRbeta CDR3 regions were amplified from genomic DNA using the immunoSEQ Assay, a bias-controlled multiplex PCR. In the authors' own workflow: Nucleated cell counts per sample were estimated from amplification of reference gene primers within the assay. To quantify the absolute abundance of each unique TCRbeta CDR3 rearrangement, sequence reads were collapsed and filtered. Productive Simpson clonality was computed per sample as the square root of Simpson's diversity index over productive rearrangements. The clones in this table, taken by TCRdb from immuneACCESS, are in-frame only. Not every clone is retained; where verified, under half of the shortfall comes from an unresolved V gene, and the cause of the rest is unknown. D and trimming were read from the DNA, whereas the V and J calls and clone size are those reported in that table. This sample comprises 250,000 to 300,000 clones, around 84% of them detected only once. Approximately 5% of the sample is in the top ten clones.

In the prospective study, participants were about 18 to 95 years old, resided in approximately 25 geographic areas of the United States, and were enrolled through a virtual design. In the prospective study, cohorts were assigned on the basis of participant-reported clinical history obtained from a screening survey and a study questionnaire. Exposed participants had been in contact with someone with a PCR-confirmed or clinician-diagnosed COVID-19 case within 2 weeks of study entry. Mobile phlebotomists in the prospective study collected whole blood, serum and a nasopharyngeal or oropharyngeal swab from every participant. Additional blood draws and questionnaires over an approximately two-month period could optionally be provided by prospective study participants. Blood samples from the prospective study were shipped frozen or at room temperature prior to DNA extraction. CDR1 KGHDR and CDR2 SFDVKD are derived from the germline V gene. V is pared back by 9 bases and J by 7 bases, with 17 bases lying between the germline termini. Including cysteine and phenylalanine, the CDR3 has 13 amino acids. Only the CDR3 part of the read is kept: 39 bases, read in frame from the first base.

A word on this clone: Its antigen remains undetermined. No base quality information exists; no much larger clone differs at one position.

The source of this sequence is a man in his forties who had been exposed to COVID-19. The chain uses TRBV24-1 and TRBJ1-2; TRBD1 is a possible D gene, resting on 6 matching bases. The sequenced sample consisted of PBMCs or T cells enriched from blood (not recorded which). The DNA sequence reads TGTGCCACCGGGGATTTGGGGGCTGGTGGCTACACCTTC. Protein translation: CATGDLGAGGYTF.